This T cell receptor (beta chain) comes out of a study of vaccination and CD4 T cells after COVID-19. Study context: Overlapping spike peptides served as the stimulus for the cells. These peptides came from SARS-CoV-2 and from the common cold coronaviruses HCoV-NL63, HCoV-OC43 and HCoV-229E.

This CDR3 region has 14 residues. V was cut by 6 bases and J by 1 base, with 10 bases left in between. Specified treatment: roughly ten-day PBMC culture with coronavirus spike peptide pools or control peptides (ViraFEST assay). Gathered ahead of the COVID-19 pandemic (2011-2018) were the CD4+ T cells of the unexposed donor. Antigen-specific T cell expansion with peptide pools preceded TCR sequencing in the ViraFEST approach. Negative selection isolated the CD4+ T cells once the cells had been cultured for around nine days. Four cold-coronavirus spikes and SARS-CoV-2 S/N served to probe CD4+ T cells taken from unexposed donors, cells permitting. By share, this clonotype ranks as medium-sized. Its antigen is still unknown. Cultured CD4+ T cell DNA was sequenced using the Oncomine TCR Beta short-read assay. Once CD4+ T cells had been cultured, genomic DNA was extracted from them. MiXCR, applied by TCRdb to the PCR reads, yields one record per CDR3 protein. The data hold about 9,500 distinct CDR3 sequences, with 34% observed a single time.

The clonotype originates from a human donor in good health. This chain joins TRBV12-3 or TRBV12-4 and TRBJ1-5; perhaps TRBD1 as D (5 bases). The sequenced sample was CD4+ T cells from blood, cultured in vitro. The CDR3 DNA is TGTGCCAGCAGCCAACGGGACAGCAATCAGCCCCAGCATTTT. Its translation is CASSQRDSNQPQHF.